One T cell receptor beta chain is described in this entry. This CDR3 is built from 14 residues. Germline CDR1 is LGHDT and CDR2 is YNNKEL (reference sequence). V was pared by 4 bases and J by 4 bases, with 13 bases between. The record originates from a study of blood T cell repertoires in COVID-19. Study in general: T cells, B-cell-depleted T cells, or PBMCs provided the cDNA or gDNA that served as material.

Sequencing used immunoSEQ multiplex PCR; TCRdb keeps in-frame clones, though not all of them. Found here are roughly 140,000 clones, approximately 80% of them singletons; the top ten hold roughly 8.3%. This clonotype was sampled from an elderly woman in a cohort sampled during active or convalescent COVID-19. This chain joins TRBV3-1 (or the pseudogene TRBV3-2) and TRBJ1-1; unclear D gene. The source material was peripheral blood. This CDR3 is CASSLSQATTEAFF. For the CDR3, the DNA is TGTGCCAGCAGCCTCTCGCAGGCAACCACTGAAGCTTTCTTT.